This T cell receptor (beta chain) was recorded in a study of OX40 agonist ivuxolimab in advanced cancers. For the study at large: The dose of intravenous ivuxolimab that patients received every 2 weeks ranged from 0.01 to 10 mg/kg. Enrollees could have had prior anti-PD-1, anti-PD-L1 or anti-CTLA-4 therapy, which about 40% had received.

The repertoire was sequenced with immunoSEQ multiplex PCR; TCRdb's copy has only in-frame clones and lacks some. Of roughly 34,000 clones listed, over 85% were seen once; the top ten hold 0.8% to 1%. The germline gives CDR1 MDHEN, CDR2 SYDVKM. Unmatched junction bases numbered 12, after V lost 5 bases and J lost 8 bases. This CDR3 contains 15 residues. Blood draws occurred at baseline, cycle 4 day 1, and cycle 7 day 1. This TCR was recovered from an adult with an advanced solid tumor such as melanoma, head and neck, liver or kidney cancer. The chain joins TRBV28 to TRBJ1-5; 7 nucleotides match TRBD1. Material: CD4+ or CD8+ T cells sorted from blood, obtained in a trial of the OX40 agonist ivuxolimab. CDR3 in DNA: TGTGCCAGCAGTGAAACGCCGGGACAGTATAAGCCCCAGCATTTT. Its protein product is CASSETPGQYKPQHF.